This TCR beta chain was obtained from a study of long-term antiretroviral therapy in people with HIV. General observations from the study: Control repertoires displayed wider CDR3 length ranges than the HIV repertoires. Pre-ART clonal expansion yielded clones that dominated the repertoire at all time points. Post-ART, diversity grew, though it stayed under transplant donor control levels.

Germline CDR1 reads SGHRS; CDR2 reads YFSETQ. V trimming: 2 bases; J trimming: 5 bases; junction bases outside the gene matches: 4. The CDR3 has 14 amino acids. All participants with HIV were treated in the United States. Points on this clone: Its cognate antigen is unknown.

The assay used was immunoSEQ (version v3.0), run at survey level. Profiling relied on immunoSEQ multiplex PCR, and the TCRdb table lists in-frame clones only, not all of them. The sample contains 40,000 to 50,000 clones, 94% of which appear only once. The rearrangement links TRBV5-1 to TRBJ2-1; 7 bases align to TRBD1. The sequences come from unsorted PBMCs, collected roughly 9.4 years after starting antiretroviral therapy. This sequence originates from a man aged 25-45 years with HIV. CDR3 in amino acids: CASSLDRVDNEQFF. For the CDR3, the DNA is TGCGCCAGCAGCTTAGACAGGGTAGACAATGAGCAGTTCTTC. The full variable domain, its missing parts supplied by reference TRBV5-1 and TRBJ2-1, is KAGVTQTPRYLIKTRGQQVTLSCSPISGHRSVSWYQQTPGQGLQFLFEYFSETQRNKGNFPGRFSGRQFSNSRSEMNVSTLELGDSALYLCASSLDRVDNEQFFGPGTRLTVL.